This T cell receptor beta chain was identified in a study of blood T cells in healthy people across ages. Through a sample-barcoded 5' primer and a J-beta primer mix, a second PCR was run for roughly 6 to 12 cycles. TCRdb re-called the 5' RACE reads through MiXCR, storing one row per CDR3 protein. The repertoire includes nearly 800,000 distinct CDR3 sequences, around 50% of them detected once, and roughly 24% sits in the top ten. Sequencing was done on a sample of blood. This receptor was taken from a man aged 35 to 55 in good health.

As DNA, the CDR3 is TGCGCCAGCAGCCCAGCATTCAATGAGCAGTTCTTC. It codes for CASSPAFNEQFF. This chain connects TRBV5-1 to TRBJ2-1, with D uncertain. CDR1 and CDR2 from the germline V gene are SGHRS and YFSETQ. CDR3 length equals 12 residues. V lost 4 bases and J 6 bases, leaving 8 bases between the germline ends.